The entry below gives a single T cell receptor (beta chain) sequence along with its context. The data were taken from a study of blood T cell repertoires in COVID-19. The study drew participants aged about 18 to 95 years from approximately 25 US areas. The recovered donors of Cohort 3 showed two negative PCRs, clearance, or symptom resolution. Per the authors' pipeline: Nucleated cell counts were estimated from reference gene primer amplification. Libraries were prepared by immunoSEQ multiplex PCR; TCRdb keeps only in-frame clonotypes and omits some of them. The V and J calls and clone size were taken over from that table, and D and trimming were inferred from the DNA. This table has around 120,000 clones, 75% to 90% appearing once. The sequence was collected from a woman in her 50s who had recovered from COVID-19. Sequencing was done on a sample of PBMCs or T cells enriched from blood (not recorded which).

For the CDR3, the DNA is TGCAGTGCTAGTCGGGACAGGGGCTTGGATACGCAGTATTTT. Its protein is CSASRDRGLDTQYF. The chain couples TRBV20-1 to TRBJ2-3; 10 bases line up with TRBD1. Germline V gene sequence: CDR1 DFQATT, CDR2 SNEGSKA (reference sequence). CDR3 length: 14 residues. Germline trimming cut 3 bases from V and 6 bases from J; bases unmatched to any gene: 6.